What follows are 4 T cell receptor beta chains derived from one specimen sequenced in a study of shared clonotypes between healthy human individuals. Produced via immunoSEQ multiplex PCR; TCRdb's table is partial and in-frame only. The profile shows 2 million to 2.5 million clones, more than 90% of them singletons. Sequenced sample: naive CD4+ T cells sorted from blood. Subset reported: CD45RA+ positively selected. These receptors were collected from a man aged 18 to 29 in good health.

For the CDR3, the DNA is TGTGCCAGCAGCCCCCTTTACGAGCAGTACTTC. Translating gives CASSPLYEQYF. The chain is built from TRBV5-4 and TRBJ2-7; D remains unclear. The CDR3 contains 11 residues. Germline V lookup: CDR1 SGHNT, CDR2 YYREEE (reference sequence). Trimming shortened V by 4 bases and J by 4 bases, and 6 bases separated the two germline ends.

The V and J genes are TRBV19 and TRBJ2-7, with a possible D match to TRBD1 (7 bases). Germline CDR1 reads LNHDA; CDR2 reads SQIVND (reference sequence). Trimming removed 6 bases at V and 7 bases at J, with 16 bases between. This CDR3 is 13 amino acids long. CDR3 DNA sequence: TGTGCCAGTAGCGACCCACAGGGGAGGGAGCAGTACTTC. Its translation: CASSDPQGREQYF.

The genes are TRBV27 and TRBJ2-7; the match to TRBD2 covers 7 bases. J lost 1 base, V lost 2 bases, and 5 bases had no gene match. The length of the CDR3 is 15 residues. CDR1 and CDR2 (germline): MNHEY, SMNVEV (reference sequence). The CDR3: CASSLPAGESYEQYF. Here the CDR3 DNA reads TGTGCCAGCAGTTTACCGGCGGGAGAATCCTACGAGCAGTACTTC.

DNA of the CDR3: TGTGCCAGCAGCGCAGGACAAGGGGACAACACTGAAGCTTTCTTT. Protein sequence: CASSAGQGDNTEAFF. This chain joins TRBV7-9 and TRBJ1-1, with D possibly TRBD1 on 5 matching bases. The CDR3 consists of 15 residues. With 5 bases removed from V and 2 bases from J, the gap between germline ends came to 15 bases. In germline, CDR1 is SEHNR, CDR2 FQNEAQ (reference sequence).